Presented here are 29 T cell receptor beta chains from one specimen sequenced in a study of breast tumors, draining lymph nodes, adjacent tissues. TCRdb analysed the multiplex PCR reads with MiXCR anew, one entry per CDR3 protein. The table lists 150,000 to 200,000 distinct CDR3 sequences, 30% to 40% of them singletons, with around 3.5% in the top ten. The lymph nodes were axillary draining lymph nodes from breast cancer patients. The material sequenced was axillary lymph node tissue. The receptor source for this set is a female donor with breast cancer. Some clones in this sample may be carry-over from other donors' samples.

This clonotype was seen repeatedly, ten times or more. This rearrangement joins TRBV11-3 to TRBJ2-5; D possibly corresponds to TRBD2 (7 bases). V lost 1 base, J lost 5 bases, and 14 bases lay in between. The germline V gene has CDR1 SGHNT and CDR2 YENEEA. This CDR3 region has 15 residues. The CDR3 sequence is CASSLGSGGRETQYF. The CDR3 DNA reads TGTGCCAGCAGCTTAGGTTCGGGGGGCAGGGAGACCCAGTACTTC.

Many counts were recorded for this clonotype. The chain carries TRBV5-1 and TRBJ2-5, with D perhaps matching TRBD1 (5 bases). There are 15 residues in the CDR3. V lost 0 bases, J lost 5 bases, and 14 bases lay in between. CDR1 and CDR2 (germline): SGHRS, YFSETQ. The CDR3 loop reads CASSLEGVGLETQYF. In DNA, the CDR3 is TGCGCCAGCAGCTTGGAAGGGGTGGGTTTGGAGACCCAGTACTTC.

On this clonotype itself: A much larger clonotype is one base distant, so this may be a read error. CDR3 residues: CASGLAGPETQYF. CDR3 coding DNA: TGTGCCAGCGGCTTGGCCGGCCCGGAGACCCAGTACTTC. This chain links TRBV5-4 with TRBJ2-5; D not resolved. The CDR3 has 13 amino acids. Germline assignment: CDR1 SGHNT and CDR2 YYREEE (reference sequence).

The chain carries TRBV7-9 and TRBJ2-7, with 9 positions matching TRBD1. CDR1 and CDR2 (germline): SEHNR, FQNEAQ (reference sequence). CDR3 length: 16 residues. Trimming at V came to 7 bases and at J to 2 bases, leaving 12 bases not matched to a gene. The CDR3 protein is CASTFFPGQGPYEQYF. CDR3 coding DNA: TGTGCCAGCACCTTCTTCCCGGGACAGGGACCCTACGAGCAGTACTTC.

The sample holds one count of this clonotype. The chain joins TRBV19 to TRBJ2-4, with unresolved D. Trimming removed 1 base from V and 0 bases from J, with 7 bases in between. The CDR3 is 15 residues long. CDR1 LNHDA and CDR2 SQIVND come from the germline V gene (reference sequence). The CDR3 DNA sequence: TGTGCCAGTAGTATAGTCCCGTCAGCCAAAAACATTCAGTACTTC. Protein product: CASSIVPSAKNIQYF.

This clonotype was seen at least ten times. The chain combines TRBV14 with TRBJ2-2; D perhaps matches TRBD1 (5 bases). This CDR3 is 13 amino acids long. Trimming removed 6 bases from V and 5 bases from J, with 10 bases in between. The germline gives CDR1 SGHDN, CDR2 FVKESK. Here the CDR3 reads CASSKGVTGELFF. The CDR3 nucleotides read TGTGCCAGCAGTAAAGGGGTGACCGGGGAGCTGTTTTTT.

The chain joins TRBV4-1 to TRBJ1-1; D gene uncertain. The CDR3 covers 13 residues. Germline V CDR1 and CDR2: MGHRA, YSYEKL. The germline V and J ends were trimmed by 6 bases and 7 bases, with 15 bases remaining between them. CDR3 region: CASRREPSYEAFF. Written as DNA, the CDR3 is TGCGCCAGCAGGAGGGAACCGAGTTATGAAGCTTTCTTT.

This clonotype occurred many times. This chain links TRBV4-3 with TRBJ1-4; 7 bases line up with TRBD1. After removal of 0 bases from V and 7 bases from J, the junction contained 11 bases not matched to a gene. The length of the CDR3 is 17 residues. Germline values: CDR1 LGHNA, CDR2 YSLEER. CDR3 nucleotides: TGCGCCAGCAGCCAAGACCCCGGGCCTGGGACAGCTGAAAAACTGTTTTTT. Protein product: CASSQDPGPGTAEKLFF.

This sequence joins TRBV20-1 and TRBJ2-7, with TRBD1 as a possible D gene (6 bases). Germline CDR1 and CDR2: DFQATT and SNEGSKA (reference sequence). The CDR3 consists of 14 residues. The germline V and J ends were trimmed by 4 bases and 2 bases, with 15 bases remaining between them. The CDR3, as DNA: TGCAGTGCTAACGCGGACAGCATTACCTACGAGCAGTACTTC. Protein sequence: CSANADSITYEQYF.

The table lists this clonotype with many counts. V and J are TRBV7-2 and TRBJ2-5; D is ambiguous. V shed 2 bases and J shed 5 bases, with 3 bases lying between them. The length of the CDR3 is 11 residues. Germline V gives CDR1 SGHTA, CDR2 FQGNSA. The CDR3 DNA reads TGTGCCAGCAGCTTATGGGAGACCCAGTACTTC. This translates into CASSLWETQYF.

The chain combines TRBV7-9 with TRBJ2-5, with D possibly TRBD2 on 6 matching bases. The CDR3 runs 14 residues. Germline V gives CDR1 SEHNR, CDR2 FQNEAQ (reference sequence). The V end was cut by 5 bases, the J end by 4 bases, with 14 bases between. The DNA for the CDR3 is TGTGCCAGCAGCCCCGGAGGGGTTGCAGAGACCCAGTACTTC. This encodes CASSPGGVAETQYF.

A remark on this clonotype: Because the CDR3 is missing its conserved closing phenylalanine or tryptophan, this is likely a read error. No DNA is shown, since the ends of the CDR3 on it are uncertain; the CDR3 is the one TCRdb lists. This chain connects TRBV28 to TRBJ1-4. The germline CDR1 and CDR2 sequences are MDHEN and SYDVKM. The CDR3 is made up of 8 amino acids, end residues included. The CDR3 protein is CASSGIPL.

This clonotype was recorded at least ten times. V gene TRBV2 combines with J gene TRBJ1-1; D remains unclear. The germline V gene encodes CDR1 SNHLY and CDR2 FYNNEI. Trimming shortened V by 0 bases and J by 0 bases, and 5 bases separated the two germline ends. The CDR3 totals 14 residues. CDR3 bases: TGTGCCAGCAGTGAAGCCGGGATGAACACTGAAGCTTTCTTT. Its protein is CASSEAGMNTEAFF.

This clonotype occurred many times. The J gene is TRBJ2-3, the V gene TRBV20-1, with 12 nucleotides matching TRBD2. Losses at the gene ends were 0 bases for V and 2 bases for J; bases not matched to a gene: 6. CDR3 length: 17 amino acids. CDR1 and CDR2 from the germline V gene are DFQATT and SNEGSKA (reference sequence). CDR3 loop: CSARDPSGGGNTDTQYF. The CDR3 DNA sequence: TGCAGTGCTAGAGATCCTAGCGGGGGGGGGAACACAGATACGCAGTATTTT.

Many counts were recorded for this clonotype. CDR3 protein: CASSLGGGEETQYF. CDR3 DNA sequence: TGTGCCAGCAGCTTAGGCGGCGGGGAAGAGACCCAGTACTTC. The chain is built from TRBV11-3 and TRBJ2-5; perhaps TRBD2 as D (6 bases). Trimming shortened V by 1 base and J by 3 bases, and 9 bases separated the two germline ends. The CDR3 extends over 14 amino acids. Germline loops: CDR1 SGHNT, CDR2 YENEEA.

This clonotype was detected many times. The CDR3 reads CASRRRQGGETQYF. The DNA for the CDR3 is TGTGCCAGCAGACGCCGACAGGGTGGGGAGACCCAGTACTTC. This chain uses TRBV11-2 with TRBJ2-5; 7 nucleotides align to TRBD1. V dropped 6 bases and J dropped 5; count of bases not matched to a gene: 9. Germline CDR1 and CDR2: SGHAT and FQNNGV. CDR3 size: 14 residues.

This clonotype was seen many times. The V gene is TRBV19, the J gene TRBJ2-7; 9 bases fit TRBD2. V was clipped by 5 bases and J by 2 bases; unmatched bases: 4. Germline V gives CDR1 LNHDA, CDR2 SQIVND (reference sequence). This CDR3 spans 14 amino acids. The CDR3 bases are TGTGCCAGTAGTCGGACTAGCGTGACCTACGAGCAGTACTTC. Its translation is CASSRTSVTYEQYF.

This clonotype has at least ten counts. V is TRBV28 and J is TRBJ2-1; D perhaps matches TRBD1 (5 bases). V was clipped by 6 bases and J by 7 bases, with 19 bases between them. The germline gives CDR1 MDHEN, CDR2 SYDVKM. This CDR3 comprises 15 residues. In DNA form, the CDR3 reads TGTGCCAGCAGCCTTCAGGGTAGTTGGGGTAATGAGCAGTTCTTC. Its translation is CASSLQGSWGNEQFF.

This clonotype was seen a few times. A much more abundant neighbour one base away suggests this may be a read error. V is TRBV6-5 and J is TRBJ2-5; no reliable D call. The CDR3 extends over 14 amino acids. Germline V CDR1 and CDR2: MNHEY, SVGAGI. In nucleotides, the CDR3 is TGTGCCAGCAGCGGAACAGCGATCCAAGAGGCCCAGTACTTC. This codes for CASSGTAIQEAQYF.

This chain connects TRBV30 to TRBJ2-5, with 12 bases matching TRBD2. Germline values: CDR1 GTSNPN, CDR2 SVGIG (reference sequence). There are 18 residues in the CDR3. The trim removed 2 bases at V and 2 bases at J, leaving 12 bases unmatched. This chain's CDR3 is CAWSIELAGGPSQETQYF. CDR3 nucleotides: TGTGCCTGGAGTATAGAGCTAGCGGGGGGGCCCTCACAAGAGACCCAGTACTTC.

CDR3 sequence reads: CASSRDRGSPQHF. The CDR3 DNA reads as TGTGCCAGCAGCCGGGACAGGGGGTCGCCCCAGCATTTT. The chain carries TRBV2 and TRBJ1-5; 11 bases align to TRBD1. CDR1 is SNHLY and CDR2 is FYNNEI in the germline V gene. This CDR3 region has 13 residues. V dropped 6 bases and J dropped 9; count of bases not matched to a gene: 4.

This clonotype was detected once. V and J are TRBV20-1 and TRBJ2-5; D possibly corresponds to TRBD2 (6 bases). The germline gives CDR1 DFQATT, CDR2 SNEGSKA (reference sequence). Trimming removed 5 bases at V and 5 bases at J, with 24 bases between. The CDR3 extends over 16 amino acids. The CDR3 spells CSAPGWISGTMETQYF. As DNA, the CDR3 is TGCAGTGCTCCTGGGTGGATTAGCGGTACTATGGAGACCCAGTACTTC.

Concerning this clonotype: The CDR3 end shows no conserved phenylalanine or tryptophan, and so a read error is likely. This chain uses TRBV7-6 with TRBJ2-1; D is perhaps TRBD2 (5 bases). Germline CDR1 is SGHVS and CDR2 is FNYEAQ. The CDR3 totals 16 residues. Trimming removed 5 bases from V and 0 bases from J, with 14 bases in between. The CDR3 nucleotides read TGTGCCAGCAGCGCGAGACCGGGGAGCTCCTACAATGAGCAGTTCCTC. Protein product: CASSARPGSSYNEQFL.

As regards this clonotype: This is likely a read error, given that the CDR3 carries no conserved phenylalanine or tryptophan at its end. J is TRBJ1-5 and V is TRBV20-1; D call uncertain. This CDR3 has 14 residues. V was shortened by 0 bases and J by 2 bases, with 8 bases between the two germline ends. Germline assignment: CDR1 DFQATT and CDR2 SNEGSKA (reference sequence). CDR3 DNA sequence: TGCAGTGCTAGAGATCGAGTGGGCAATCAGCCCCAGCATGGT. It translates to CSARDRVGNQPQHG.

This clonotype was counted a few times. The chain's CDR3 is CASSLANFPMNTEAFF. CDR3 nucleotides: TGTGCCAGCAGCTTAGCGAACTTTCCCATGAACACTGAAGCTTTCTTT. This chain joins TRBV7-2 and TRBJ1-1; no clear D gene. Trimming removed 0 bases from V and 0 bases from J, with 11 bases in between. The CDR3 totals 16 residues. Germline CDR1 is SGHTA and CDR2 is FQGNSA.

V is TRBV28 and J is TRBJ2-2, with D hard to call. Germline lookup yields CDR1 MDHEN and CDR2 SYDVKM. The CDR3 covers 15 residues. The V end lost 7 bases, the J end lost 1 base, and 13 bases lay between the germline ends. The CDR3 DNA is TGTGCCAGCACCACAGTTTGGAGGAACACCGGGGAGCTGTTTTTT. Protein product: CASTTVWRNTGELFF. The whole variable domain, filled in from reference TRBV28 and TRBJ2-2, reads DVKVTQSSRYLVKRTGEKVFLECVQDMDHENMFWYRQDPGLGLRLIYFSYDVKMKEKGDIPEGYSVSREKKERFSLILESASTNQTSMYLCASTTVWRNTGELFFGEGSRLTVL.

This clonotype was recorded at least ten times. As DNA, the CDR3 is TGTGCCAGTAGTATATTAGCAGGGGGAGTAGGCGGGGAGCTGTTTTTT. It specifies CASSILAGGVGGELFF. The chain employs TRBV19 and TRBJ2-2; 7 bases match TRBD1. CDR3 length: 16 amino acids. After removal of 2 bases from V and 7 bases from J, the junction contained 10 bases not matched to a gene. Germline V gene lookup returns CDR1 LNHDA and CDR2 SQIVND (reference sequence). Filled out from reference TRBV19 and TRBJ2-2, the complete variable domain reads DGGITQSPKYLFRKEGQNVTLSCEQNLNHDAMYWYRQDPGQGLRLIYYSQIVNDFQKGDIAEGYSVSREKKESFPLTVTSAQKNPTAFYLCASSILAGGVGGELFFGEGSRLTVL.

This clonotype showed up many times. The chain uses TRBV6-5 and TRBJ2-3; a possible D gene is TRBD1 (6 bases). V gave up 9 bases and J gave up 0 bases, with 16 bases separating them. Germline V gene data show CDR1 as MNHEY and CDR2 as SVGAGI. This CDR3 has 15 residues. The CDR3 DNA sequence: TGTGCCAGTTCTAACCGGGACACTAGCACAGATACGCAGTATTTT. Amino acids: CASSNRDTSTDTQYF.

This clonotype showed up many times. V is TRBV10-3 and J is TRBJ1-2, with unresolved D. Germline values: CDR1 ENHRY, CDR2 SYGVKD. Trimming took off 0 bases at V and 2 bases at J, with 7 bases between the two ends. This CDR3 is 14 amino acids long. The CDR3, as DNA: TGTGCCATCAGTGAGTCGGGCAGGAACTATGGCTACACCTTC. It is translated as CAISESGRNYGYTF.